This entry features one T cell receptor (beta chain) sequence. This specimen belongs to a study of blood T cell repertoires in COVID-19. Study-level information: There were acute and convalescent COVID-19 samples, and they came from the United States, Italy and Spain.

CDR1 is SGHAT and CDR2 is FQNNGV in the germline V gene. V was trimmed by 4 bases and J by 5 bases, leaving 9 bases between them. The CDR3 is 14 amino acids. Authors' analysis steps: Cell counts per sample came from amplifying reference gene primers. Only in-frame clones appear in the TCRdb table, and some are missing; sequencing was by immunoSEQ multiplex PCR. The V and J calls and the clone size are those of that table, but D and trimming were determined from the DNA. The repertoire consists of roughly 63,000 clones, with approximately 82% occurring once and the leading ten covering roughly 12%. The chain combines TRBV11-2 with TRBJ1-6, with a tentative D call TRBD1 (6 bases). The TCR was taken from a man aged 80 or over with acute or convalescent COVID-19. Sequencing was done on a sample of peripheral blood. CDR3 sequence (DNA): TGTGCCAGCAGCTGGACAGAAAATAATTCACCCCTCCACTTT. Amino acid sequence: CASSWTENNSPLHF.